A single sample is the source of the 19 T cell receptor beta chains below, sequenced in a study of blood T cells in healthy people across ages. With a J-beta primer mix and a sample-barcoded 5' primer, a second PCR ran about 7 to 12 cycles. TCRdb re-called the 5' RACE reads with MiXCR, one entry per CDR3 protein. The sample carries about 1.7 million distinct CDR3 sequences, 25% to 30% recorded once. Sequencing input: blood. The origin of the receptors is a woman in her twenties or thirties in good health.

This clonotype was observed a few times. The V gene is TRBV15, the J gene TRBJ2-3; possibly TRBD2 for D (6 bases). CDR3 length: 15 residues. From germline, CDR1 is LNHNV and CDR2 YYDKDF (reference sequence). V lost 1 base, J lost 2 bases, and 10 bases lay in between. As DNA, the CDR3 is TGTGCCACCAGCAGAGGCCGGGGGAACACAGATACGCAGTATTTT. Translated, it gives CATSRGRGNTDTQYF.

This clonotype was seen more than once but under ten times. V gene TRBV20-1 combines with J gene TRBJ2-4; 7 positions match TRBD1. V dropped 5 bases and J dropped 13; count of bases not matched to a gene: 20. The CDR3 covers 15 residues. CDR1 is DFQATT, CDR2 SNEGSKA, per germline (reference sequence). In DNA form, the CDR3 reads TGCAGTGCTCACTCCATCGACAGGGAGAAAGGGGAGCAGTACTTC. Translated, it gives CSAHSIDREKGEQYF.

Only a few counts were recorded for this clonotype. The genes are TRBV5-1 and TRBJ1-2; a possible D gene is TRBD1 (6 bases). V lost 0 bases to trimming and J lost 4 bases, with 13 bases between them. Germline V gene sequence: CDR1 SGHRS, CDR2 YFSETQ. There are 15 residues in the CDR3. The CDR3 region has the DNA TGCGCCAGCAGCTTGGAGGGACATGAATCCTATGGCTACACCTTC. Its translation: CASSLEGHESYGYTF. Looking up the rest from reference TRBV5-1 and TRBJ1-2 gives the full variable domain: KAGVTQTPRYLIKTRGQQVTLSCSPISGHRSVSWYQQTPGQGLQFLFEYFSETQRNKGNFPGRFSGRQFSNSRSEMNVSTLELGDSALYLCASSLEGHESYGYTFGSGTRLTVV.

The V call is TRBV20-1, the J call TRBJ2-5; D unclear. V was shortened by 7 bases and J by 11 bases, with 14 bases between the two germline ends. CDR1 DFQATT and CDR2 SNEGSKA come from the germline V gene (reference sequence). This CDR3 has 10 residues. The CDR3: CSGATDEQYF. DNA for the CDR3: TGCAGTGGGGCCACGGATGAGCAGTACTTC.

This clonotype was detected only a few times. The CDR3 is CSATSERPSEKLFF. The DNA for the CDR3 is TGCAGTGCTACCTCCGAGCGGCCGAGTGAAAAACTGTTTTTT. The chain employs TRBV20-1 and TRBJ1-4; D is uncertain. This CDR3 is built from 14 residues. Trimming pared 4 bases from V and 7 bases from J, leaving 16 bases between. Germline V CDR1 and CDR2: DFQATT, SNEGSKA (reference sequence).

The chain carries TRBV5-5 and TRBJ2-7; TRBD1 agrees at 7 bases. The junction had 7 bases not matched to a gene; V was cut back by 0 bases and J by 4 bases. The germline V gene encodes CDR1 SGHKS and CDR2 YYEKEE (reference sequence). The CDR3 runs 15 residues. CDR3 DNA: TGTGCCAGCAGCTTGGGCCCCGGGACAGTTTACGAGCAGTACTTC. Translating it yields CASSLGPGTVYEQYF.

V and J are TRBV5-1 and TRBJ1-2; D gene unclear. This CDR3 is 15 amino acids long. V lost 4 bases and J 4 bases, leaving 17 bases between the germline ends. The germline V gene has CDR1 SGHRS and CDR2 YFSETQ. CDR3 sequence (DNA): TGCGCCAGCAGCCTGGGAGGAGTACAACCCTATGGCTACACCTTC. It yields the protein CASSLGGVQPYGYTF.

This chain joins TRBV7-2 and TRBJ2-7, with a tentative D call TRBD2 (6 bases). The CDR3 contains 15 residues. Germline CDR1 reads SGHTA; CDR2 reads FQGNSA. The V end was cut by 4 bases, the J end by 5 bases, with 18 bases between. The CDR3 region has the DNA TGTGCCAGCAGCTCGACGGGACTCGGAGGTGACGAGCAGTACTTC. The encoded protein is CASSSTGLGGDEQYF.

About this clonotype itself: A much larger clone lies one base from this, so it may be a read error. The rearrangement links TRBV4-1 to TRBJ2-7; no clear D gene. The better agreement between TRBJ2-1 and the DNA end casts doubt on the J call. The CDR3 extends over 15 amino acids. Germline V gives CDR1 MGHRA, CDR2 YSYEKL. CDR3 loop: CASSHPSVPPYEQFF. The CDR3, as DNA: TGCGCCAGCAGCCATCCATCAGTGCCTCCCTACGAGCAGTTCTTC.

This clonotype appeared a few times. The CDR3 loop reads CASSYSRQAETQYF. CDR3 bases: TGTGCCAGCAGTTACTCGAGGCAAGCGGAGACCCAGTACTTC. V gene TRBV6-5 combines with J gene TRBJ2-5; D unclear. CDR1 and CDR2 (germline): MNHEY, SVGAGI. The CDR3 runs to 14 residues. Deletions cut 0 bases from V and 5 bases from J, with 10 bases between.

This chain connects TRBV11-2 to TRBJ2-7; the D gene is possibly TRBD1 (6 bases). CDR1 is SGHAT and CDR2 is FQNNGV in the germline V gene. V lost 5 bases, J lost 5 bases, and 16 bases lay in between. This CDR3 region has 14 residues. The CDR3 spells CASSPSGQLDEQYF. As DNA, the CDR3 is TGTGCCAGCAGCCCCTCCGGACAGCTGGACGAGCAGTACTTC.

This clonotype came up many times. The chain couples TRBV4-3 to TRBJ2-5, with D perhaps assigned TRBD1 or TRBD2 (5 bases each). In germline, CDR1 is LGHNA, CDR2 YSLEER. V was shortened by 0 bases and J by 4 bases, with 15 bases between the two germline ends. The CDR3 has 16 amino acids. CDR3 DNA: TGCGCCAGCAGCCAAGATTTGGCCGGGGCGGGAGAGACCCAGTACTTC. Translating gives CASSQDLAGAGETQYF.

Regarding this clonotype: Mismatch with germline at one junction end may stem from a read error. V is TRBV20-1 and J is TRBJ2-4, with D possibly matching TRBD2 (5 bases). TRBJ2-7 explains the end of the DNA better; the J call may be wrong. This CDR3 spans 11 amino acids. The germline gives CDR1 DFQATT, CDR2 SNEGSKA (reference sequence). This CDR3 reads CSTRLRYEQYF. The CDR3 DNA reads as TGCAGTACTAGACTCCGATACGAGCAGTACTTC.

This clonotype has more than one count but fewer than ten. The chain combines TRBV18 with TRBJ2-3; D not certain. V lost 1 base and J lost 2, with 10 bases in between. The CDR3 spans 15 residues. CDR1 and CDR2 from the germline V gene are KGHSH and LQKENI. DNA for the CDR3: TGTGCCAGCTCACCACAGGGCGGCCTCACAGATACGCAGTATTTT. This codes for CASSPQGGLTDTQYF. Using reference TRBV18 and TRBJ2-3 for the parts outside the CDR3, the full variable domain is NAGVMQNPRHLVRRRGQEARLRCSPMKGHSHVYWYRQLPEEGLKFMVYLQKENIIDESGMPKERFSAEFPKEGPSILRIQQVVRGDSAAYFCASSPQGGLTDTQYFGPGTRLTVL.

The sample holds a few counts of this clonotype. The genes are TRBV4-3 and TRBJ2-7; D unresolved. The V gene lost 2 bases and the J gene lost 3 bases, with 8 bases spanning the gap. Looked up from germline, CDR1 is LGHNA and CDR2 is YSLEER. CDR3 length equals 13 residues. The CDR3 DNA reads TGCGCCAGCAGCCAACTAGTGGGCTACGAGCAGTACTTC. This gives the protein CASSQLVGYEQYF.

The chain couples TRBV4-1 to TRBJ1-1, with a weak D call TRBD1 (5 bases). V lost 3 bases and J lost 3, with 14 bases in between. The length of the CDR3 is 15 residues. Germline V gene sequence: CDR1 MGHRA, CDR2 YSYEKL. CDR3: CASSQTPRADTEAFF. CDR3 nucleotides: TGCGCCAGCAGCCAGACACCCAGGGCTGACACTGAAGCTTTCTTT.

This clonotype was detected a few times. The chain carries TRBV28 and TRBJ2-7; TRBD2 matches at 14 bases. The CDR3 covers 14 residues. The trim removed 8 bases at V and 4 bases at J, leaving 4 bases unmatched. The germline gives CDR1 MDHEN, CDR2 SYDVKM. The CDR3 loop reads CASQGLAGVYEQYF. Here the CDR3 DNA reads TGTGCCAGCCAGGGACTAGCGGGGGTTTACGAGCAGTACTTC.

In its sample, this clonotype was seen a few times. In DNA, the CDR3 is TGCAGCGTGGGACAGGGAGGTGAAAAACTGTTTTTT. Protein product: CSVGQGGEKLFF. The V call is TRBV29-1, the J call TRBJ1-4; 9 nucleotides agree with TRBD1. The V gene end was trimmed by 6 bases and the J gene end by 7 bases; junction bases not matched to a gene: 3. The CDR3 sequence is 12 residues long. Germline assignment: CDR1 SQVTM and CDR2 ANQGSEA.

This sequence joins TRBV12-3 or TRBV12-4 and TRBJ2-7, with 9 positions matching TRBD1. Trimming cost V 6 bases and J 6 bases; bases outside gene matches: 30. The CDR3 has 21 amino acids. The CDR3 sequence: CASSPRTKWGGTTGTGREQYF. CDR3 sequence (DNA): TGTGCCAGCAGCCCCCGAACAAAGTGGGGGGGAACCACCGGGACAGGGCGCGAGCAGTACTTC.